The clone carrying this T cell receptor (beta chain) came up a few times. Its specificity is not known. The data originate from a study of T cell repertoires in cytomegalovirus infection. Across the whole study: Both CMV infection and a matching HLA type were indicated by public TCR beta signatures. Points from the study as a whole: Cumulative public TCR beta family frequency identified carriers of CMV plus the relevant HLA. HLA-C-restricted TCR beta clonotypes specific for CMV led the ex vivo response.

Using its own MiXCR run on the reads, TCRdb lists one record per CDR3 protein. The repertoire holds around 450,000 distinct CDR3 sequences, with approximately 31% as singletons. The receptor was isolated from a human donor in good health (CMV status not recorded). Some clones in this sample may be carry-over from other donors' samples. Sequencing input: PBMCs.

The CDR3 reads CASSILAGGEDTQYF. The DNA of the CDR3 is TGTGCCAGCAGTATACTAGCGGGGGGAGAAGATACGCAGTATTTT. The rearrangement uses TRBV6-1 and TRBJ2-3; 12 bases align to TRBD2. Germline CDR1 reads MNHNS; CDR2 reads SASEGT. The V gene end was trimmed by 5 bases and the J gene end by 5 bases; junction bases not matched to a gene: 5. The CDR3 consists of 15 residues.